This entry is about one TCR beta chain. Its specificity is not known. V was trimmed by 0 bases and J by 1 base, leaving 7 bases between them. In germline, CDR1 is SGDLS, CDR2 YYNGEE. This CDR3 is 15 amino acids long. This specimen comes from a study of shared clonotypes between healthy human individuals. CD45RA-negative memory and CD45RA+ naive subsets were split from the CD4+ cells. Sequenced by immunoSEQ multiplex PCR; TCRdb stores in-frame clones only, minus some. In the table there are some 2,000,000 clones, around 95% of which are singletons. Study-wide results and limits: Inspection by rarefaction showed sorted-subset sequencing to be incomplete despite large depth.

This sequence was found in a man younger than 35 in good health. The sequencing sample was made of naive CD4+ T cells sorted from blood. Stated subset: CD45RA+ positively selected. The V gene is TRBV9, the J gene TRBJ2-2; D is undetermined. CDR3 DNA sequence: TGTGCCAGCAGCGTAGCGCTCCTGAACACCGGGGAGCTGTTTTTT. Translation: CASSVALLNTGELFF.